Detailed here is one T cell receptor (beta chain). It has no known antigen specificity. No base qualities exist here, and no much larger clone lies one base off it. The sample belongs to a study of CD8+ T cells in alopecia areata listed by TCRdb under 2018. Regarding the research as a whole: The treated patients, all with moderate-to-severe alopecia areata, were enrolled in an open-label pilot trial of oral tofacitinib given at 5 to 10 mg twice daily. Tofacitinib was given for 6 to 18 months, followed by 6 months of follow-up off drug to assess delayed response and recurrence. High-throughput TCRbeta sequencing was used to examine T cell clonal expansion in alopecia areata in both the C3H/HeJ mouse model and human patients. Scalp tissue and sorted CD4+ and CD8+ peripheral blood T cells from patchy and totalis/universalis alopecia areata patients and from healthy controls were covered by human TCRbeta sequencing. Biopsies were taken from tofacitinib-treated patients at baseline and at 4 and 24 weeks of treatment, and a later scalp biopsy was taken in several of the tofacitinib-treated patients. Scalp clonality was compared across normal scalp (n=4), patchy alopecia areata scalp (n=8), and alopecia totalis/universalis scalp (n=8). RNA came from the PAXgene miRNA kit for fixed scalp, the miRNeasy kit for PBMCs, and the RNeasy kit for mouse skin. TCRbeta CDR3 regions were amplified by immunoSEQ multiplex PCR with 35 Vbeta forward and 13 Jbeta reverse primers. Study-wide findings and limitations: Resident alphabeta T cells in normal human skin are also sequenced, complicating scalp TCR repertoire analysis, unlike mouse skin dominated by gammadelta T cells. Compared with mice, TCR sequences shared between patients were less clear, possibly partly because of HLA diversity across the patient population. Lesional scalp, especially in alopecia totalis/universalis, showed higher clonality and more expanded CD8+ clones than normal scalp, suggesting antigenic drive.

The sample's time point, from its label and the paper: baseline before oral tofacitinib. Lesional scalp punch biopsies and peripheral blood were collected from alopecia areata patients. After PBMCs were isolated by density centrifugation and stained for CD3, CD4 and CD8, a FACSAria was used to sort CD4+ and CD8+ T cells. Between the V and J ends, shortened by 4 bases and 5 bases respectively, the junction contains 15 bases. Measured from the cysteine to the phenylalanine, the CDR3 is 14 residues long. Of the read, only the CDR3 DNA is kept; its 42 bases are in frame from base 1. The germline V gene (reference sequence) supplies CDR1 PRHDT and CDR2 FYEKMQ. Library method: the immunoSEQ multiplex PCR assay. For TCR sequencing, RNA was extracted from every sample and reverse transcribed into cDNA to serve as template. First-strand cDNA was synthesized with SuperScript III using a 2:1 mix of oligo-dT and random hexamers. A synthetic immune receptor repertoire was used to measure amplification bias, and any remaining bias was corrected computationally. The study's processing was this. Raw reads were preprocessed to remove errors, and CDR3 was defined according to IMGT conventions as the region from the conserved cysteine to phenylalanine. Clonality was computed as 1 minus the Shannon entropy, with the entropy normalized by log2 of the number of productive unique TCRs. Whether each scalp clone was CD4 or CD8 was inferred by checking scalp TCRbeta sequences against the CD4 and CD8 repertoires from sorted blood. TCRdb's version of the immuneACCESS table is confined to in-frame rearrangements and falls short of the full clone set. An unresolved V gene accounts for under half of the shortfall where checked; the remainder is of unknown origin. V and J calls and clone size follow that table, whereas D and trimming were derived from the DNA. In this sample the table shows more than 200,000 clones, about 68% of which occur a single time. The ten largest clones take up 0.95% to 1.5% of the sample.

The starting material was CD4+ T cells sorted from blood, obtained at week 0. The clonotype originates from a human donor with alopecia areata. This sequence uses TRBV13 and TRBJ2-7; perhaps TRBD1 is the D gene, with 6 bases matching. CDR3 reads: CASSYLWTENEQYF. The bases are TGTGCCAGCAGCTACCTGTGGACAGAGAACGAGCAGTACTTC. Full variable domain (CDR3 extended with the reference TRBV13 and TRBJ2-7 proteins): AAGVIQSPRHLIKEKRETATLKCYPIPRHDTVYWYQQGPGQDPQFLISFYEKMQSDKGSIPDRFSAQQFSDYHSELNMSSLELGDSALYFCASSYLWTENEQYFGPGTRLTVT.